The present T cell receptor beta chain was sequenced within a study of cytomegalovirus exposure and HLA in healthy donors. PCR used 60 Vbeta primers and 13 Jbeta primers. Authors' data handling: Counted up in a later analysis, unique TCR beta chains came to approximately 83 million, with around 11 million shared. TCRdb's table, derived via immunoSEQ multiplex PCR, lists solely in-frame clones and lacks some. V, J and clone size are taken as reported in that table, and D and trimming were inferred from the DNA itself. Of tens of thousands of clones in the sample, around 68% were seen once. The TCR was taken from a woman aged 25 to 39 in good health and CMV-seronegative. Sequences were obtained from PBMCs.

The DNA for the CDR3 is TGCGCCAGCAGCCAACCGGGACAGGGGGATGAAAAACTGTTTTTT. Translating it yields CASSQPGQGDEKLFF. This chain joins TRBV4-1 and TRBJ1-4, with 11 bases fitting TRBD1. This CDR3 has 15 amino acids. J was trimmed by 6 bases and V by 2 bases; bases with no gene match: 2. Germline V gene data show CDR1 as MGHRA and CDR2 as YSYEKL.